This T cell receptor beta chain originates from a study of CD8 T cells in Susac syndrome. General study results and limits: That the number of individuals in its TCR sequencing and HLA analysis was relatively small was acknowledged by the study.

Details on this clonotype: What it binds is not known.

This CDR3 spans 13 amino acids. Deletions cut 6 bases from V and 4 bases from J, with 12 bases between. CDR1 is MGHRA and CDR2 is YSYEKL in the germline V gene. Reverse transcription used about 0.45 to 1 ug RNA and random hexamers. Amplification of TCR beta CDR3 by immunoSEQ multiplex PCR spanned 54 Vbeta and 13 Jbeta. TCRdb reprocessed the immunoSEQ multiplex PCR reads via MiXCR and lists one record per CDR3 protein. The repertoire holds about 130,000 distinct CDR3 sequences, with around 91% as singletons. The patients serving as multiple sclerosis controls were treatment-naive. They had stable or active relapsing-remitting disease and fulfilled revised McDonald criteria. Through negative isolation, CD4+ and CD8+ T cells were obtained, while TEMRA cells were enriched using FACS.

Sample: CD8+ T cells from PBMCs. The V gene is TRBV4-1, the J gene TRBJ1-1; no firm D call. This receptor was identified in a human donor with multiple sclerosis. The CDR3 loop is CASSPRETTEAFF. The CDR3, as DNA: TGCGCCAGCAGTCCCAGAGAAACCACTGAAGCTTTCTTT.